The 6 T cell receptor beta chains presented below share a single source sample, sequenced in a study of patients and donors after allogeneic stem cell transplantation. TCRdb fed the RT-PCR reads into MiXCR, producing one record per CDR3 protein. The table shows approximately 170,000 distinct CDR3 sequences, with approximately 30% occurring only once. Sequences were obtained from blood, either unsorted or a sorted T cell fraction (not recorded which). These receptors were obtained from a human donor who was either an allogeneic HSCT recipient or a stem cell or donor lymphocyte infusion donor (not recorded which). It is not recorded whose cells these are; they may come from a transplant donor.

V is TRBV4-3 and J is TRBJ2-7; 8 positions match TRBD2. Germline V gene data show CDR1 as LGHNA and CDR2 as YSLEER. J lost 2 bases, V lost 0 bases, and 12 bases had no gene match. The CDR3 contains 18 residues. CDR3 in DNA: TGCGCCAGCAGCCAAGATCTACCTCTAGCGGGCGTGCCCTACGAGCAGTACTTC. Amino acid sequence: CASSQDLPLAGVPYEQYF.

This clonotype appeared a few times. The rearrangement uses TRBV29-1 and TRBJ2-3; weak D call: TRBD1 (6 bases). Trimming removed 4 bases at V and 2 bases at J, with 13 bases between. CDR1 is SQVTM and CDR2 is ANQGSEA in the germline V gene. The CDR3 length is 14 residues. The CDR3 loop reads CSVVGRGPTDTQYF. The CDR3 nucleotides read TGCAGCGTTGTAGGCAGGGGCCCCACAGATACGCAGTATTTT.

Only a few counts were recorded for this clonotype. The CDR3 loop reads CASSLALSSYNEQFF. The CDR3 nucleotides are TGTGCCAGCAGCCTAGCCCTGAGCTCCTACAATGAGCAGTTCTTC. V and J are TRBV27 and TRBJ2-1, with a tentative D call TRBD2 (5 bases). CDR3 length equals 15 residues. Trimming left V 6 bases short and J 0 bases short, with 12 bases between. Germline V lookup: CDR1 MNHEY, CDR2 SMNVEV (reference sequence).

This clonotype was counted ten times or more. Written as DNA, the CDR3 is TGTGCCAGCAGCTACCGGGACGGCAAGGTTCAGCCCCAGCATTTT. Translating gives CASSYRDGKVQPQHF. This chain uses TRBV5-8 with TRBJ1-5; maybe TRBD1 (5 bases). Trimming left V 3 bases short and J 6 bases short, with 16 bases between. The germline gives CDR1 SGHTS, CDR2 YDEGEE. This CDR3 has 15 amino acids. Complete variable domain (other parts from reference TRBV5-8 and TRBJ1-5): EAGVTQSPTHLIKTRGQQATLRCSPISGHTSVYWYQQALGLGLQFLLWYDEGEERNRGNFPPRFSGRQFPNYSSELNVNALELEDSALYLCASSYRDGKVQPQHFGDGTRLSIL.

This clonotype was seen many times. This chain connects TRBV11-2 to TRBJ1-2; D is undetermined. The CDR3 loop spans 14 amino acids. The germline V and J ends were trimmed by 0 bases and 4 bases, with 9 bases remaining between them. Per germline, CDR1 SGHAT and CDR2 FQNNGV. CDR3 protein: CASSLDNLSYGYTF. DNA for the CDR3: TGTGCCAGCAGCTTAGATAACCTATCCTATGGCTACACCTTC.

This clonotype was counted only a few times. The chain combines TRBV5-1 with TRBJ2-2, with 7 bases aligning to TRBD1. CDR3 length equals 19 residues. Germline V CDR1 and CDR2: SGHRS, YFSETQ. The J segment lost 1 base and the V segment lost 4 bases, leaving 16 bases of the junction unmatched. As DNA, the CDR3 is TGCGCCAGCAGCCGGGGATCCCCGGGACAGAGATTGAACACCGGGGAGCTGTTTTTT. Its protein product is CASSRGSPGQRLNTGELFF. Full variable domain (missing parts from reference TRBV5-1 and TRBJ2-2): KAGVTQTPRYLIKTRGQQVTLSCSPISGHRSVSWYQQTPGQGLQFLFEYFSETQRNKGNFPGRFSGRQFSNSRSEMNVSTLELGDSALYLCASSRGSPGQRLNTGELFFGEGSRLTVL.